This TCR beta chain was sequenced for a study of blood T cell repertoires in COVID-19. In the authors' workflow: Estimation of nucleated cell counts relied on the amplification of reference gene primers. Clones were read by immunoSEQ multiplex PCR, and TCRdb kept only the in-frame ones, dropping some. V and J calls and clone size follow that table, whereas D and trimming were derived from the DNA. The repertoire has just over 250,000 clones, 86% of them found once; the top ten carry around 9.5%. V gave up 4 bases and J gave up 5 bases, with 13 bases separating them. Per the germline V gene, CDR1 is SGDLS and CDR2 is YYNGEE. This CDR3 spans 14 amino acids.

The sequence was obtained from a man in his forties or fifties who had recovered from COVID-19. Material: peripheral blood. The chain is built from TRBV9 and TRBJ2-1; tentatively, D is TRBD2 (6 bases). The DNA for the CDR3 is TGTGCCAGCAGCTTCCGGACTACCGACAATGAGCAGTTCTTC. This sequence encodes CASSFRTTDNEQFF.